A selection of T cell receptor beta chains follows, all from one sample in a study of shared clonotypes between healthy human individuals. Here immunoSEQ multiplex PCR was the method, and the copy in TCRdb shows in-frame clones only, minus some. The sample shows 400,000 to 600,000 clones, about 96% of them seen only once. Material: naive CD4+ T cells sorted from blood. Every receptor here comes from a woman aged 30 to 39 in good health. The CDR3 runs from the conserved cysteine through the conserved F or W. A D gene is named only where the DNA matches it firmly. Where a row states a size, it is once, few, many or the class of an expanded clone; other rows omit it.

cdr3_nt: TGTGCCAGCAGTTCTCCCGCGACTAGCGGTTTCACAGATACGCAGTATTTT
cdr3_aa: CASSSPATSGFTDTQYF
clone_size: -
d_call: TRBD2
j_call: TRBJ2-3
v_call: TRBV28

cdr3_nt: TGTGCCAGCAGTGAGCTTTATCAGCCCCAGCATTTT
cdr3_aa: CASSELYQPQHF
clone_size: -
d_call: -
j_call: TRBJ1-5
v_call: TRBV6-1

cdr3_nt: TGTGCCAGCAGTTCACAGTTAGGGCTCTATGGCTACACCTTC
cdr3_aa: CASSSQLGLYGYTF
clone_size: -
d_call: -
j_call: TRBJ1-2
v_call: TRBV28

cdr3_nt: TGTGCCAGCACGGAAAAACTGTTTTTT
cdr3_aa: CASTEKLFF
clone_size: -
d_call: -
j_call: TRBJ1-4
v_call: TRBV28

cdr3_nt: TGTGCCAGCAGCAATGACTGGGGAACTGAAGCTTTCTTT
cdr3_aa: CASSNDWGTEAFF
clone_size: -
d_call: -
j_call: TRBJ1-1
v_call: TRBV7-2

cdr3_nt: TGTGCCAGCATGACGGGACAGGGGATCTCTGGGGCCAACGTCCTGACTTTC
cdr3_aa: CASMTGQGISGANVLTF
clone_size: -
d_call: TRBD1
j_call: TRBJ2-6
v_call: TRBV28

cdr3_nt: TGTGCCAGCAGCTTTGCCGGGACAAAAATAGGCAATCAGCCCCAGCATTTT
cdr3_aa: CASSFAGTKIGNQPQHF
clone_size: -
d_call: -
j_call: TRBJ1-5
v_call: TRBV7-9

cdr3_nt: TGCAGTGCTAGGGGGGGACAGGAGGGCACCTTC
cdr3_aa: CSARGGQEGTF
clone_size: once
d_call: TRBD1
j_call: TRBJ1-2
v_call: TRBV20-1

cdr3_nt: TGTGCCAGCAGCCGAGACCGACGGATAACCTACGAGCAGTACTTC
cdr3_aa: CASSRDRRITYEQYF
clone_size: -
d_call: -
j_call: TRBJ2-7
v_call: TRBV7-9

cdr3_nt: TGTGCCAGCAGCTACGATGGACAGGCCTATGGCTACACCTTC
cdr3_aa: CASSYDGQAYGYTF
clone_size: -
d_call: TRBD1
j_call: TRBJ1-2
v_call: TRBV2

cdr3_nt: TGTGCCAGCAGCCCCTGGGTTGGCCGCGCCGACGAGCAGTACTTC
cdr3_aa: CASSPWVGRADEQYF
clone_size: -
d_call: -
j_call: TRBJ2-7
v_call: TRBV7-2

cdr3_nt: TGTGCCAGTAGTAAGGGACAGGGAAGATTTGGGGCCAACGTCCTGACTTTC
cdr3_aa: CASSKGQGRFGANVLTF
clone_size: -
d_call: TRBD1
j_call: TRBJ2-6
v_call: TRBV19

cdr3_nt: TGCAGCGGATCTAGCGAGAACTACAATGAGCAGTTCTTC
cdr3_aa: CSGSSENYNEQFF
clone_size: -
d_call: -
j_call: TRBJ2-1
v_call: TRBV29-1

cdr3_nt: TGTGCCAGCAGTTTGGCCGTCTACGAGCAGTACTTC
cdr3_aa: CASSLAVYEQYF
clone_size: once
d_call: -
j_call: TRBJ2-7
v_call: TRBV28

cdr3_nt: TGTGCCAGCAGTTTATGGGGGGGGCCCGGTCAGCCCCAGCATTTT
cdr3_aa: CASSLWGGPGQPQHF
clone_size: -
d_call: -
j_call: TRBJ1-5
v_call: TRBV28

cdr3_nt: TGCGCCAGCAGGTGGGGACTAGCGGGGCCCTACGAGCAGTACTTC
cdr3_aa: CASRWGLAGPYEQYF
clone_size: -
d_call: TRBD2
j_call: TRBJ2-7
v_call: TRBV5-1

cdr3_nt: TGTGCCAGCAGCCGGGGGACGCAGGCCTACGAGCAGTACTTC
cdr3_aa: CASSRGTQAYEQYF
clone_size: -
d_call: -
j_call: TRBJ2-7
v_call: TRBV11-2

cdr3_nt: TGTGCCAGCAGCAAAGATGACAGGCACTATAGCAATCAGCCCCAGCATTTT
cdr3_aa: CASSKDDRHYSNQPQHF
clone_size: -
d_call: -
j_call: TRBJ1-5
v_call: TRBV21-1

cdr3_nt: TGTGCCAGTAGTATGGAAGGAATCTACGAGCAGTACTTC
cdr3_aa: CASSMEGIYEQYF
clone_size: -
d_call: -
j_call: TRBJ2-7
v_call: TRBV19

cdr3_nt: TGTGCCAGCAGCTTGGTTGGCTACACCTTC
cdr3_aa: CASSLVGYTF
clone_size: -
d_call: -
j_call: TRBJ1-2
v_call: TRBV5-4

cdr3_nt: TGTGCCAGCAGCAACGATCTAGGGCTCGTTGGGGAGCTGTTTTTT
cdr3_aa: CASSNDLGLVGELFF
clone_size: -
d_call: -
j_call: TRBJ2-2
v_call: TRBV7-6

cdr3_nt: TGTGCCAGCAGCTTAGCGGGCGATCAGCCCCAGCATTTT
cdr3_aa: CASSLAGDQPQHF
clone_size: once
d_call: -
j_call: TRBJ1-5
v_call: TRBV7-8

cdr3_nt: TGTGCCAGCAGCCCGGGACAGGGTAGATATGGCTACACCTTC
cdr3_aa: CASSPGQGRYGYTF
clone_size: -
d_call: TRBD1
j_call: TRBJ1-2
v_call: TRBV6-1

cdr3_nt: TGTGCCAGCAGCTTGACGGGACAGGGCTACGAGCAGTACTTC
cdr3_aa: CASSLTGQGYEQYF
clone_size: -
d_call: TRBD1
j_call: TRBJ2-7
v_call: TRBV13

cdr3_nt: TGTGCCAGTCAGGGCGTTGGGACATTCTACGAGCAGTACTTC
cdr3_aa: CASQGVGTFYEQYF
clone_size: -
d_call: -
j_call: TRBJ2-7
v_call: TRBV2

cdr3_nt: TGTGCCAGCAGCCAAGAGACTAGCGGGATTGGGACAGATACGCAGTATTTT
cdr3_aa: CASSQETSGIGTDTQYF
clone_size: once
d_call: TRBD2
j_call: TRBJ2-3
v_call: TRBV4-2

cdr3_nt: TGCGCCAGCAGTGCGACCGGAACGGGTCAGCCCCAGCATTTT
cdr3_aa: CASSATGTGQPQHF
clone_size: few
d_call: -
j_call: TRBJ1-5
v_call: TRBV23-1

cdr3_nt: TGTGCCAGCAGTCGTACAGGGGGAGGCCAGCCCCAGCATTTT
cdr3_aa: CASSRTGGGQPQHF
clone_size: -
d_call: TRBD1
j_call: TRBJ1-5
v_call: TRBV28

cdr3_nt: TGTGCCAGCAGCGTACGCGGGAATGAGACCCAGTACTTC
cdr3_aa: CASSVRGNETQYF
clone_size: -
d_call: -
j_call: TRBJ2-5
v_call: TRBV9

cdr3_nt: TGTGCCAGCAGCTTGGAGAGGGGGCCCTCTGGGGCCAACGTCCTGACTTTC
cdr3_aa: CASSLERGPSGANVLTF
clone_size: -
d_call: TRBD1
j_call: TRBJ2-6
v_call: TRBV5-4

cdr3_nt: TGTGCCAGCAGCGTAGATAGCGGGAAGTACAATGAGCAGTTCTTC
cdr3_aa: CASSVDSGKYNEQFF
clone_size: -
d_call: TRBD2
j_call: TRBJ2-1
v_call: TRBV9

cdr3_nt: TGCGCCAGCAGCTTCTTAGCTGGCGGGAGGCCCCGGGGGGAGACCCAGTACTTC
cdr3_aa: CASSFLAGGRPRGETQYF
clone_size: -
d_call: TRBD2
j_call: TRBJ2-5
v_call: TRBV5-1

cdr3_nt: TGCGCCAGCAGCTCAGGGCAAGAGACCCAGTACTTC
cdr3_aa: CASSSGQETQYF
clone_size: -
d_call: -
j_call: TRBJ2-5
v_call: TRBV5-1

cdr3_nt: TGTGCCAGCTCTAGACTAGCGGGAAGGACCGGGGAGCTGTTTTTT
cdr3_aa: CASSRLAGRTGELFF
clone_size: -
d_call: TRBD2
j_call: TRBJ2-2
v_call: TRBV2

cdr3_nt: TGTGCCAGCAGCCCTTCGACTAGCGGAAGCTCCTACAATGAGCAGTTCTTC
cdr3_aa: CASSPSTSGSSYNEQFF
clone_size: -
d_call: TRBD2
j_call: TRBJ2-1
v_call: TRBV7-9

cdr3_nt: TGTGCCAGCTCCGGAGGCGCCCCCGGGGAGCTGTTTTTT
cdr3_aa: CASSGGAPGELFF
clone_size: -
d_call: -
j_call: TRBJ2-2
v_call: TRBV18

cdr3_nt: TGTGCCAGCAGCGACGGGGGGACGAACACCGGGGAGCTGTTTTTT
cdr3_aa: CASSDGGTNTGELFF
clone_size: -
d_call: TRBD2
j_call: TRBJ2-2
v_call: TRBV9

cdr3_nt: TGTGCCAGCAGACAGGGGGCTGGAGAGCAGTACTTC
cdr3_aa: CASRQGAGEQYF
clone_size: few
d_call: TRBD1
j_call: TRBJ2-7
v_call: TRBV2

cdr3_nt: TGTGCCAGCAGCGTAGCTCTCCTAGCGGGGCAAGAGACCCAGTACTTC
cdr3_aa: CASSVALLAGQETQYF
clone_size: once
d_call: TRBD2
j_call: TRBJ2-5
v_call: TRBV9

cdr3_nt: TGTGCCAGCAGCAAAGGCCTAGCGGGGAGGGTAACAGATACGCAGTATTTT
cdr3_aa: CASSKGLAGRVTDTQYF
clone_size: -
d_call: -
j_call: TRBJ2-3
v_call: TRBV21-1

cdr3_nt: TGTGCCAGCAGTGCAAAGACTAACTATGGCTACACCTTC
cdr3_aa: CASSAKTNYGYTF
clone_size: -
d_call: -
j_call: TRBJ1-2
v_call: TRBV28

cdr3_nt: TGCGCCAGCAGCTTCTACGATGAGCAGTTCTTC
cdr3_aa: CASSFYDEQFF
clone_size: -
d_call: -
j_call: TRBJ2-1
v_call: TRBV5-1